The T cell receptor beta chain under discussion was sequenced for a study of cytomegalovirus exposure and HLA in healthy donors. Points from the study as a whole: A later look showed TCR association rates differing by HLA locus, highest for DRB1 and lowest for HLA-C. In a later analysis, a genetic analysis reported fewer productive-TCR N-insertions in an Asian-associated ancestry cluster than the cohort average. In a later analysis, HLA-associated beta chains showed higher expansion and lower generation probabilities than comparable chains. Among TCR beta chains, those listed as cytomegalovirus-associated numbered approximately 150.

The PCR made use of 60 Vbeta and 13 Jbeta primers. The table came from immunoSEQ multiplex PCR; TCRdb's copy has only in-frame clones and leaves some out. The data show 150,000 to 160,000 clones, 79% seen once. To note about this clone: Its antigen is unidentified.

CDR1 is LNHNV and CDR2 is YYDKDF in the germline V gene (reference sequence). The CDR3 is made up of 16 amino acids. The V end lost 0 bases, the J end lost 4 bases, and 13 bases lay between the germline ends. Material: PBMCs. The chain recombines TRBV15 with TRBJ1-5, with D maybe TRBD1 (6 bases). The sequence was collected from a man younger than 40 in good health and CMV-seropositive. The CDR3 nucleotides are TGTGCCACCAGCAGAGATCGGGGGGCAACGAATCAGCCCCAGCATTTT. Protein product: CATSRDRGATNQPQHF. Full variable domain (remainder filled in from reference TRBV15 and TRBJ1-5): DAMVIQNPRYQVTQFGKPVTLSCSQTLNHNVMYWYQQKSSQAPKLLFHYYDKDFNNEADTPDNFQSRRPNTSFCFLDIRSPGLGDTAMYLCATSRDRGATNQPQHFGDGTRLSIL.